This is a list of T cell receptor beta chains from one sample in a study of blood T cells in healthy people across ages. MiXCR, run by TCRdb on the 5' RACE reads, gives a single entry per CDR3 protein. The sample gives fewer than 800,000 distinct CDR3 sequences, approximately 50% of which show up once; under 35% is in the top ten. The material sequenced was blood. All receptors derive from a woman aged 60-75 years in good health. The CDR3 runs from the conserved cysteine through the conserved F or W. The order of the fields is CDR3 protein, clone size, V gene, J gene. Some rows mark clone size as missing; the rest say once, few, many or name a class of expanded clone.

CSASAGQSTVNYGYTF	-	TRBV20-1	TRBJ1-2
CSATGLAGGYNEQFF	-	TRBV20-1	TRBJ2-1
CASSLEGIDGYTF	-	TRBV6-6	TRBJ1-2
CSARDRGQGAYGYTF	many	TRBV20-1	TRBJ1-2
CASSLFSSSYNEQFF	once	TRBV5-8	TRBJ2-1
CSARGNRVRNEQYF	-	TRBV20-1	TRBJ2-5
CATSGSGDYEQYF	-	TRBV10-3	TRBJ2-7
CASSGAATDTQYF	-	TRBV2	TRBJ2-3
CASSHNRRQGSFSSGANVLTF	few	TRBV11-2	TRBJ2-6
CASSPRSGAYSYNEQYF	-	TRBV7-2	-
CASSQHLGIEQYF	many	TRBV3-1	TRBJ2-7
CTSSPTIRTDTQYF	-	TRBV14	TRBJ2-3